This is a list of T cell receptor beta chains from one sample in a study of blood T cell repertoires in COVID-19. TCRdb's copy holds only in-frame clones and misses some; the assay was immunoSEQ multiplex PCR. This sample has hundreds of thousands of clones, with 70% to 90% found just once. Sequencing was performed on PBMCs or T cells enriched from blood (not recorded which). These receptors all stem from a woman aged 55 to 70 who had recovered from COVID-19. CDR3s include the opening cysteine and the closing phenylalanine or tryptophan. A D gene is named only where the DNA matches it firmly. Clone size is stated in some rows and not others, as once, few, many or a class when expanded.

d_gene,v_gene,j_gene,abundance,CDR3nt,CDR3aa
-,TRBV6-1,TRBJ2-7,-,TGTGCCAGCAGTGAAGCGGGGGGTAATCCCGCCTACGAGCAGTACTTC,CASSEAGGNPAYEQYF
-,TRBV2,TRBJ1-5,-,TGTGCCAGCAGTCGAACCACCGCCACAGGGTTGAGCAATCAGCCCCAGCATTTT,CASSRTTATGLSNQPQHF
-,TRBV5-4,TRBJ1-6,-,TGTGCCAGCAGCCAGGGACTGTATAATTCACCCCTCCACTTT,CASSQGLYNSPLHF
TRBD1,TRBV11-2,TRBJ1-6,-,TGTGCCAGCAGCGGACGACAGGGGGGTAGTTCACCCCTCCACTTT,CASSGRQGGSSPLHF
-,TRBV2,TRBJ2-1,once,TGTGCCAGCAGTACACAGGGTGGACCCTACAATGAGCAGTTCTTC,CASSTQGGPYNEQFF
-,TRBV27,TRBJ1-3,-,TGTGCCAGCAGTTTAAACAGGGCCTCTGGAAACACCATATATTTT,CASSLNRASGNTIYF
TRBD1,TRBV5-1,TRBJ2-1,-,TGCGCCAGCAGCCTACAGGGGAATTCATACAATGAGCAGTTCTTC,CASSLQGNSYNEQFF
TRBD2,TRBV9,TRBJ2-3,-,TGTGCCAGCAGCGTAGGCGGACTAGCAGGTGGTGATACGCAGTATTTT,CASSVGGLAGGDTQYF
-,TRBV18,TRBJ1-5,-,TGTGCCAGCTCACCAGGAGGGGCTAGCAATCAGCCCCAGCATTTT,CASSPGGASNQPQHF
TRBD1,TRBV28,TRBJ1-1,-,TGTGCCAGCAGCGACTGGGGACAGGAAGCTTTCTTT,CASSDWGQEAFF
TRBD1,TRBV10-2,TRBJ1-6,-,TGCGCCACTTCCGGGACAGATAATTCACCCCTCCACTTT,CATSGTDNSPLHF
TRBD1,TRBV30,TRBJ1-5,-,TGTGCCTGGAGTGGGGGACAGCTCGGTAATCAGCCCCAGCATTTT,CAWSGGQLGNQPQHF
-,TRBV27,TRBJ1-1,-,TGTGCCAGCAGTTTAGCAGGGTTGTACACTGAAGCTTTCTTT,CASSLAGLYTEAFF
-,TRBV6-5,TRBJ1-2,few,TGTGCCAGCAAGGCGGGCTCTACAAGAGGATTTGGCTACACCTTC,CASKAGSTRGFGYTF
-,TRBV30,TRBJ2-3,once,TGTGCCTGGTCAGGGACAGATACGCAGTATTTT,CAWSGTDTQYF
-,TRBV5-1,TRBJ1-4,few,TGCGCCAGCAGCTTGAGGGCAGGGGATGAAAAACTGTTTTTT,CASSLRAGDEKLFF
TRBD2,TRBV5-1,TRBJ2-1,-,TGCGCCAGCAGCTACCCGGGACTAGCGGGAGCTGAGCAGTTCTTC,CASSYPGLAGAEQFF
-,TRBV4-2,TRBJ1-2,-,TGTGCCAGCAGCCCCACAGGGAGCGGCTACACCTTC,CASSPTGSGYTF
-,TRBV4-1,TRBJ2-2,-,TGCGCCAGCAGCCCCGGAGTATGGGGGCGCGGGCCCGGGGAGCTGTTTTTT,CASSPGVWGRGPGELFF
-,TRBV5-1,TRBJ2-3,-,TGCGCCAGCAGCGAGCCTAGTCGCTCAACAGATACGCAGTATTTT,CASSEPSRSTDTQYF
-,TRBV21-1,TRBJ2-2,few,TGTGCCAGCAGCAGATCACCGGGTCCTAACAACGGGGAGCTGTTTTTT,CASSRSPGPNNGELFF
-,TRBV4-2,TRBJ2-2,once,TGTGCCAGCAGCCAAGTATCGGGGAACACCGGGGAGCTGTTTTTT,CASSQVSGNTGELFF
TRBD1,TRBV3-1/TRBV3-2,TRBJ1-2,-,TGTGCCAGCAGCCAACTAACCTGGACAGGGGGGAACTATGGCTACACCTTC,CASSQLTWTGGNYGYTF
-,TRBV14,TRBJ2-1,-,TGTGCCAGCAGCCAGCAAGCGAGTGAGCAGTTCTTC,CASSQQASEQFF
-,TRBV19,TRBJ2-3,-,TGTGCCAGTAGTAGACTAGGAGCTAGCACAGATACGCAGTATTTT,CASSRLGASTDTQYF
-,TRBV19,TRBJ1-2,-,TGTGCCAGTACCTTCGACAGGAACTATGGCTACACCTTC,CASTFDRNYGYTF